These 6 T cell receptor beta chains share one sample of origin, sequenced in a study of neoadjuvant anti-PD-1 for oral cavity cancer. Time point: after neoadjuvant nivolumab, at surgical resection. The assay was immunoSEQ multiplex PCR, and TCRdb's table has in-frame clones only and misses some. The top ten hold approximately 40% of the sample, which has around 21,000 clones, roughly 45% seen once. Sequenced here: tumor tissue, sampled after nivolumab (anti-PD-1) treatment. These TCRs come from a person between 40 and 85 years old with oral cavity squamous cell carcinoma.

The CDR3 protein is CASSTQLGPTDTQYF. In DNA, the CDR3 is TGTGCCAGCAGCACGCAGCTAGGCCCCACAGATACGCAGTATTTT. The gene calls are TRBV7-7 and TRBJ2-3; no reliable D call. The CDR3 is 15 residues long. Trimming took 5 bases from V and 2 from J, leaving 14 bases between them. CDR1 and CDR2 from the germline V gene are SSHAT and FNYEAQ (reference sequence).

This clone was counted at least ten times. The CDR3 DNA reads as TGCGCCAGCAGCTTGGCAGGGACCTCCTACGAGCAGTACTTC. This sequence encodes CASSLAGTSYEQYF. This chain joins TRBV5-1 and TRBJ2-7; D is perhaps TRBD1 or TRBD2 (5 bases each). The V gene lost 0 bases and the J gene lost 0 bases, with 7 bases spanning the gap. The germline V gene has CDR1 SGHRS and CDR2 YFSETQ. This CDR3 contains 14 residues.

This clone has more than one count but fewer than ten. The J gene is TRBJ1-2, the V gene TRBV6-6, with D possibly TRBD1 on 6 matching bases. Trimming stripped 10 bases from V and 3 bases from J, with 12 bases between. The germline CDR1 and CDR2 sequences are MNHNY and SVGAGI (reference sequence). The CDR3 length is 12 residues. CDR3 residues: CANYREDYGYTF. CDR3 nucleotide sequence: TGTGCCAACTACAGGGAGGACTATGGCTACACCTTC.

V gene TRBV30 combines with J gene TRBJ1-6, with a possible D match to TRBD1 (6 bases). The germline V and J ends were trimmed by 7 bases and 5 bases, with 9 bases remaining between them. Germline V gene data show CDR1 as GTSNPN and CDR2 as SVGIG (reference sequence). This CDR3 is built from 12 residues. The chain's CDR3 is CAYGDNNSPLHF. DNA for the CDR3: TGTGCCTACGGGGACAATAATTCACCCCTCCACTTT.

Comments on this clone: One end of the junction fails to match germline, which may point to a read error. This chain connects TRBV27 to TRBJ1-2; 8 bases are a match to TRBD1. The germline V gene encodes CDR1 MNHEY and CDR2 SMNVEV (reference sequence). The CDR3 consists of 13 residues. Here the CDR3 DNA reads TGTGCCAGCAGTTTATCGAAATCGGACAGGGAGGACTTC. Its protein product is CASSLSKSDREDF.

This sequence joins TRBV10-1 and TRBJ2-2; D not certain. The ends were cut back, 6 bases at V and 0 bases at J, with 5 bases in the middle. CDR3 length equals 13 residues. The germline CDR1 and CDR2 sequences are WNHNN and SYGVQD (reference sequence). The CDR3 nucleotides read TGCGCCAGCAGCACGGCGAACACCGGGGAGCTGTTTTTT. This encodes CASSTANTGELFF.